The clone carrying this T cell receptor beta chain was counted once. Germline CDR1 ENHRY, CDR2 SYGVKD. This CDR3 spans 12 amino acids. V lost 6 bases to trimming and J lost 0 bases, with 6 bases between them. The data were obtained in a study of blood T cell repertoires in COVID-19. Study details: From the United States, Italy and Spain came samples of acute and convalescent COVID-19. PBMCs, B-cell-depleted T cells, or T cells provided the cDNA or gDNA that made up the material.

Assay used: immunoSEQ multiplex PCR; TCRdb lists only in-frame clones, some missing. This sample has around 87,000 clones, with around 90% found just once. This clonotype was obtained from a human donor with active COVID-19. The donor label of this sample is uncertain. The material sequenced was peripheral blood. The rearrangement links TRBV10-3 to TRBJ2-7, with D possibly TRBD1 on 5 matching bases. The CDR3 DNA sequence: TGTGCCATCAGGGACAACTCCTACGAGCAGTACTTC. Translation gives CAIRDNSYEQYF.